This TCR beta chain comes out of a study of PD-1 blockade in mismatch repair-deficient tumors (dated by TCRdb to 2015 to 2018). At the level of the whole study: Between September 2013 and 2016, the trial enrolled about 78 consecutive patients with some twelve types of mismatch repair-deficient cancer, all of whom had received prior treatment and were progressing. Tumor-associated T cell clones were tracked in the peripheral blood of patients responding to PD-1 blockade by deep sequencing of TCR CDR3 regions. What the research found in general, with its limitations: Of roughly 7 peptides, a few triggered clonal expansion, producing 120 to 150 unique blood TCRs, of which roughly 7 were also present in tumor, and every positive peptide came from a frameshift mutation. After pembrolizumab, tumor-resident clones, which were often undetectable in blood before treatment, expanded rapidly and then contracted, generally ahead of radiologic responses.

Turning to this clone: Its antigen remains unidentified. No quality values exist for individual bases; no much larger clone is one base distant.

According to the study, the label for this sample's time point signals: 10-day in vitro stimulation with candidate neoantigen peptide 6. Mismatch repair deficiency was established in every enrolled patient by polymerase chain reaction or immunohistochemistry. TCR sequencing was carried out for a few patients who responded to pembrolizumab therapy. Each of 6 or 7 ELISpot-reactive candidate neoantigen peptides was used in a roughly 10-day in vitro stimulation prior to TCR sequencing. As the baseline for calculating clone fold-changes, a control culture with no peptide was run in an identical way. Pembrolizumab PD-1 blockade was prospectively tested in advanced mismatch repair-deficient cancers, regardless of tissue of origin, in the phase II trial. Library preparation employed the immunoSEQ multiplex PCR assay. The study's processing was this. A clone was defined as neoantigen-specific if the clone expanded significantly to the relevant peptide but showed no significant expansion to any other peptide tested. The table comes from immuneACCESS by way of TCRdb, which keeps in-frame sequences with V and J called. Part of the clones is missing from these tables; in studies checked, under half for an unresolved V gene and the rest for unknown reasons. V and J calls and clone size are given by that table; D and trimming were obtained from the DNA. The sample table records about 14,000 clones; 86% of these occur just once. The ten largest account for under 6% of the sample.

The junction shows trimming of 3 bases on V and 3 bases on J, plus 9 bases between the germline ends. Taken from the germline V gene, the CDR1 and CDR2 loops are SGHTA and FQGNSA. The CDR3 spans 14 residues, from the cysteine through the phenylalanine. This entry keeps only the CDR3 DNA: 42 bases, framed from base 1. Material: cells cultured in vitro, obtained from a patient treated with pembrolizumab. The chain is made from TRBV7-2 and TRBJ1-5, with the D gene not clear enough to name. The origin of this receptor is an adult with mismatch repair-deficient cancer. The DNA reads as follows: TGTGCCAGCAGCTTGCGACGGGTCAATCAGCCCCAGCATTTT. This translates into CASSLRRVNQPQHF.